These 16 T cell receptor beta chains were sequenced from one sample in a study of cytotoxic CD8 clonotypes in ibrutinib-treated CLL. Sequencing was performed with immunoSEQ multiplex PCR; in TCRdb, only in-frame clones are kept and a portion is missing. This table has 50,000 to 65,000 clones, 57% appearing once. The sample consisted of PBMCs, taken after 12 months of ibrutinib treatment. The receptors were sampled from a human donor with chronic lymphocytic leukemia.

J is TRBJ2-7 and V is TRBV9; D unresolved. This CDR3 has 10 amino acids. Per germline, CDR1 SGDLS and CDR2 YYNGEE. The V gene lost 4 bases and the J gene lost 6 bases, with 5 bases spanning the gap. The CDR3 nucleotides read TGTGCCAGCAGCCCCCCCGAGCAGTACGTC. It encodes CASSPPEQYV.

This clone has a single count. The chain uses TRBV6-5 and TRBJ1-4; weak D call: TRBD1 (6 bases). The CDR3 totals 14 residues. Deletions cut 0 bases from V and 8 bases from J, with 10 bases between. Germline V gives CDR1 MNHEY, CDR2 SVGAGI. CDR3 bases: TGTGCCAGCAGTTACTCCGGGAGGGGGGAAAAACTGTTTTTT. Its translation: CASSYSGRGEKLFF.

This clone has ten or more counts. This sequence joins TRBV6-5 and TRBJ2-3; the D is unclear. From germline, CDR1 is MNHEY and CDR2 SVGAGI. The CDR3 is 13 residues long. The V end lost 6 bases, the J end lost 7 bases, and 14 bases lay between the germline ends. The CDR3 here is CASSSGLRNTQYF. CDR3 in DNA: TGTGCCAGCAGCTCGGGTCTGCGCAATACGCAGTATTTT.

The chain couples TRBV28 to TRBJ1-2, with 9 bases lining up with TRBD1. The CDR3 is 14 residues long. Germline V CDR1 and CDR2: MDHEN, SYDVKM. Losses at the gene ends were 5 bases for V and 4 bases for J; bases not matched to a gene: 5. This chain's CDR3 is CASSRMGQGYGYTF. CDR3 nucleotides: TGTGCCAGCAGTCGGATGGGACAGGGCTATGGCTACACCTTC.

This clone was counted at least ten times. The chain has TRBV18 and TRBJ2-3; D not certain. Germline V lookup: CDR1 KGHSH, CDR2 LQKENI. CDR3 size: 13 residues. Trimming left V 4 bases short and J 5 bases short, with 10 bases between. As DNA, the CDR3 is TGTGCCAGCTCACTTCCCGTCAAAGATACGCAGTATTTT. Translated: CASSLPVKDTQYF.

The chain uses TRBV11-2 and TRBJ2-7; D gene unclear. Trimming removed 3 bases at V and 3 bases at J, with 3 bases between. Germline lookup yields CDR1 SGHAT and CDR2 FQNNGV. CDR3 length: 11 amino acids. The CDR3 is CASSLHYEQYF. The CDR3 DNA reads TGTGCCAGCAGCTTGCACTACGAGCAGTACTTC. Full variable domain (missing parts from reference TRBV11-2 and TRBJ2-7): EAGVAQSPRYKIIEKRQSVAFWCNPISGHATLYWYQQILGQGPKLLIQFQNNGVVDDSQLPKDRFSAERLKGVDSTLKIQPAKLEDSAVYLCASSLHYEQYFGPGTRLTVT.

This chain connects TRBV29-1 to TRBJ2-2, with TRBD1 matching 7 bases. The CDR3 loop spans 12 amino acids. Germline lookup yields CDR1 SQVTM and CDR2 ANQGSEA. Trimming at V came to 6 bases and at J to 5 bases, leaving 3 bases not matched to a gene. The CDR3 region is CSVGQLTGELFF. The DNA for the CDR3 is TGCAGCGTGGGACAGCTTACCGGGGAGCTGTTTTTT.

The rearrangement uses TRBV19 and TRBJ1-1; 7 nucleotides agree with TRBD1. The germline V gene has CDR1 LNHDA and CDR2 SQIVND (reference sequence). V gave up 1 base and J gave up 7 bases; unmatched junction bases: 3. The CDR3 loop spans 13 amino acids. The CDR3 loop reads CASSIAWTGEAFF. The CDR3 DNA sequence: TGTGCCAGTAGTATAGCATGGACAGGTGAAGCTTTCTTT.

The V call is TRBV19, the J call TRBJ2-1; D not resolved. Trimming left V 4 bases short and J 0 bases short, with 7 bases between. Germline values: CDR1 LNHDA, CDR2 SQIVND (reference sequence). The CDR3 has 14 amino acids. CDR3 region: CASSNGGSYNEQFF. In nucleotides, the CDR3 is TGTGCCAGTAGTAACGGTGGCTCCTACAATGAGCAGTTCTTC.

The gene calls are TRBV6-5 and TRBJ1-2; TRBD1 might be the D (6 bases). The germline gives CDR1 MNHEY, CDR2 SVGAGI. The length of the CDR3 is 13 residues. V lost 8 bases and J lost 7, with 17 bases in between. The CDR3 here is CASFRGGSAGYTF. In nucleotides, the CDR3 is TGTGCCAGCTTCAGGGGCGGTTCGGCTGGCTACACCTTC.

This chain connects TRBV18 to TRBJ2-7; D call uncertain. With 2 bases removed from V and 2 bases from J, the gap between germline ends came to 10 bases. Looked up from germline, CDR1 is KGHSH and CDR2 is LQKENI. The CDR3 spans 14 residues. Here the CDR3 DNA reads TGTGCCAGCTCACCAGGACCCGCGCCCTACGAGCAGTACTTC. Its translation: CASSPGPAPYEQYF.

This clone was counted only a few times. The J gene is TRBJ2-5, the V gene TRBV11-2; 7 bases match TRBD2. The CDR3 is 15 amino acids. V shed 4 bases and J 5 bases; nucleotides not matched to a gene: 10. Germline CDR1 and CDR2: SGHAT and FQNNGV. CDR3 DNA sequence: TGTGCCAGCAGCTCCCTCGCGACTAGCTGGGAGACCCAGTACTTC. Its protein product is CASSSLATSWETQYF.

The CDR3 DNA is TGCAGCGTCGCTGAGGTGGAGGCTTTCTTT. Its protein is CSVAEVEAFF. The chain recombines TRBV29-1 with TRBJ1-1; D is undetermined. Per the germline V gene, CDR1 is SQVTM and CDR2 is ANQGSEA. This CDR3 comprises 10 residues. Trimming took 6 bases from V and 11 from J, leaving 13 bases between them. The full variable domain, rest sourced from reference TRBV29-1 and TRBJ1-1, is SAVISQKPSRDICQRGTSLTIQCQVDSQVTMMFWYRQQPGQSLTLIATANQGSEATYESGFVIDKFPISRPNLTFSTLTVSNMSPEDSSIYLCSVAEVEAFFGQGTRLTVV.

A few counts support this clone. The J gene is TRBJ2-3, the V gene TRBV2; D is unclear. The CDR3 loop spans 13 amino acids. V lost 3 bases and J 1 base, leaving 5 bases between the germline ends. Germline V CDR1 and CDR2: SNHLY, FYNNEI. DNA for the CDR3: TGTGCCAGCAGTGATAGGGGCACAGATACGCAGTATTTT. Its translation is CASSDRGTDTQYF.

The rearrangement uses TRBV7-6 and TRBJ2-1, with D tentatively TRBD2 (7 bases). Germline CDR1 and CDR2: SGHVS and FNYEAQ. Trimming left V 1 base short and J 6 bases short, with 13 bases between. The CDR3 sequence is 15 residues long. CDR3: CASSLEWGGGNEQFF. The CDR3 DNA reads TGTGCCAGCAGCTTAGAGTGGGGGGGCGGCAATGAGCAGTTCTTC.

The chain carries TRBV5-4 and TRBJ2-3; D tentatively reads TRBD1 or TRBD2 (5 bases each). The CDR3 totals 16 residues. Trimming removed 6 bases at V and 2 bases at J, with 19 bases between. In germline, CDR1 is SGHNT, CDR2 YYREEE (reference sequence). CDR3 coding DNA: TGTGCCAGCAACTTAGGGACCTCAAACCCCACAGATACGCAGTATTTT. Its translation: CASNLGTSNPTDTQYF.